This TCR beta chain was captured by sequencing in a study of blood T cell repertoires in COVID-19. Study context: Spain, Italy and the United States supplied samples that represented acute and convalescent COVID-19. Sources were T cells, B-cell-depleted T cells, or PBMCs; the material itself was cDNA or gDNA.

In the authors' methods: Estimates of nucleated cell counts were drawn from the amplification of reference gene primers. Sequencing used immunoSEQ multiplex PCR; TCRdb keeps in-frame clones, though not all of them. V and J calls plus clone size are reproduced from that table; the DNA served to infer D and trimming. In the table there are hundreds of thousands of clones, over 75% of which are singletons. Trimming stripped 1 base from V and 2 bases from J, with 3 bases between. The CDR3 is 13 amino acids. Germline assignment: CDR1 MGHRA and CDR2 YSYEKL. The chain is built from TRBV4-1 and TRBJ2-4, with unresolved D. Material for sequencing was peripheral blood. The receptor's source is a human donor in a cohort sampled during active COVID-19. CDR3 region: CASSQGPKNIQYF. CDR3 DNA sequence: TGCGCCAGCAGCCAAGGGCCCAAAAACATTCAGTACTTC.